This TCR beta chain appears in the sequencing data of a study of blood T cell repertoires in COVID-19. Overall study: Some COVID-19 samples were acute and others convalescent; all came from the United States, Italy and Spain.

The CDR3 runs to 15 residues. Looked up from germline, CDR1 is SGHTA and CDR2 is FQGTGA. With V trimmed by 6 bases and J by 5 bases, 13 bases remained unmatched. In the authors' workflow: Scientists estimated how many nucleated cells there were by amplifying reference gene primers. Only in-frame clones appear in the TCRdb table, and some are missing; sequencing was by immunoSEQ multiplex PCR. Clonal size and the V and J genes are those of that table, whereas D and trimming came from the DNA. The sample holds around 200,000 clones, approximately 87% seen once. The source of this sequence is a woman in her sixties with COVID-19, enrolled during active disease. The V gene is TRBV7-3, the J gene TRBJ2-7; TRBD1 aligns across 7 bases. The sequencing input was peripheral blood. Here the CDR3 reads CASRLLGRGFDEQYF. CDR3 coding DNA: TGTGCCAGCAGGTTGCTTGGCAGGGGGTTCGACGAGCAGTACTTC. The entire variable domain, with the rest obtained from reference TRBV7-3 and TRBJ2-7, is as follows: GAGVSQTPSNKVTEKGKYVELRCDPISGHTALYWYRQSLGQGPEFLIYFQGTGAADDSGLPNDRFFAVRPEGSVSTLKIQRTERGDSAVYLCASRLLGRGFDEQYFGPGTRLTVT.